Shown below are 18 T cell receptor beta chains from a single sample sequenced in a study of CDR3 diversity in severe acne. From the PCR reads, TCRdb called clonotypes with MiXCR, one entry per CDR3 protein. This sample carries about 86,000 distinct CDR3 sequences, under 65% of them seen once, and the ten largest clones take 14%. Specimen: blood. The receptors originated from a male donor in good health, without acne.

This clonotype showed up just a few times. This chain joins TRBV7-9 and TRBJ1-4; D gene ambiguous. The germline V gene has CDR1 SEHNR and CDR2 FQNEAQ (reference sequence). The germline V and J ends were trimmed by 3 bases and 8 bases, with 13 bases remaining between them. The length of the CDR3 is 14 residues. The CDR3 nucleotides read TGTGCCAGCAGCTTGGCTCCTACAGAGGAAAAACTGTTTTTT. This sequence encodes CASSLAPTEEKLFF.

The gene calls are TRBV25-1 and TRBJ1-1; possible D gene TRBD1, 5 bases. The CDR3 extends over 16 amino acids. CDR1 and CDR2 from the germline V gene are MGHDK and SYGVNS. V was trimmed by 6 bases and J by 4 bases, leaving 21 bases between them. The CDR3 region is CASSHRSMGVGTEAFF. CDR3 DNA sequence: TGTGCCAGCAGCCACAGATCAATGGGGGTGGGCACTGAAGCTTTCTTT.

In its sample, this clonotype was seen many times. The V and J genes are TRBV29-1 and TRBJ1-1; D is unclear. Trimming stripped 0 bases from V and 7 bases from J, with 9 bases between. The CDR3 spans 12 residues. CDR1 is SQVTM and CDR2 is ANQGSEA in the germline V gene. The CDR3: CSVEEVTDEAFF. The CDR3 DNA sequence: TGCAGCGTTGAAGAGGTGACGGATGAAGCTTTCTTT.

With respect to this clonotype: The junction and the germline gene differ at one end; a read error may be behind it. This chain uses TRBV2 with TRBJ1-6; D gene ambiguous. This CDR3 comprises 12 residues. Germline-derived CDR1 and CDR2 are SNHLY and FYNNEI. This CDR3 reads CASGTQDSPLHF. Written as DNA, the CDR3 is TGTGCCAGCGGCACTCAGGATTCGCCCCTCCACTTT.

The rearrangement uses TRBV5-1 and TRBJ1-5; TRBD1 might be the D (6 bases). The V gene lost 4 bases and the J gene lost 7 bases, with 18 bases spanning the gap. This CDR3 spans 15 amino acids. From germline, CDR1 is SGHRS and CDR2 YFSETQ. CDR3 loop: CASSQNTGFRQPQHF. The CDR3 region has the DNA TGCGCCAGCAGCCAAAATACAGGGTTCAGGCAGCCCCAGCATTTT.

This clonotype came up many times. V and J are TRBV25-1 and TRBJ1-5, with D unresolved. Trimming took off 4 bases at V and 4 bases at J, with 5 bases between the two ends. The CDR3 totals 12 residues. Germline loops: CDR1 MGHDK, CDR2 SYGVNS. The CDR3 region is CASSGPNQPQHF. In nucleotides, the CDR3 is TGTGCCAGCAGTGGCCCGAATCAGCCCCAGCATTTT.

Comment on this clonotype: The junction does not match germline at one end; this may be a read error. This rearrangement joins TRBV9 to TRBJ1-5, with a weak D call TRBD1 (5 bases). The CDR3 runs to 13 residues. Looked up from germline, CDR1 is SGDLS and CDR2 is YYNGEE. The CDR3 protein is CASSPSTTEPRHF. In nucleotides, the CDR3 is TGCGCCAGCAGCCCAAGCACGACAGAGCCCCGACATTTT.

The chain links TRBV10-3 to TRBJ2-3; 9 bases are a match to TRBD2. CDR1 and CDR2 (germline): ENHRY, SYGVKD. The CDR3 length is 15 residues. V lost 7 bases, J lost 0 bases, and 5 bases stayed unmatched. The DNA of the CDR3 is TGTGCCATCATGCCTAGCGGGACTAGCACAGATACGCAGTATTTT. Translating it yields CAIMPSGTSTDTQYF.

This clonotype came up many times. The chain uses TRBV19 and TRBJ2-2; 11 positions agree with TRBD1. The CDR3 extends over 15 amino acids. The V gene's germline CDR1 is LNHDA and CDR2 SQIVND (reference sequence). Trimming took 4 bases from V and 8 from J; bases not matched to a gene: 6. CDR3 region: CASSTQDRGRGELFF. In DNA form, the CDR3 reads TGTGCCAGTAGTACTCAGGACAGGGGGCGAGGGGAGCTGTTTTTT.

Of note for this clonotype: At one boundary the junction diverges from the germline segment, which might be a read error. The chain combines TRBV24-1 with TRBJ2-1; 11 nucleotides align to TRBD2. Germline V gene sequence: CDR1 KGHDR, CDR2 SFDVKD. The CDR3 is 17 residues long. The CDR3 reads CATSALLAGGSYNEQFF. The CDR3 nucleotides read TGTGCCACCAGTGCTTTGCTAGCGGGGGGCTCCTACAATGAGCAGTTCTTC.

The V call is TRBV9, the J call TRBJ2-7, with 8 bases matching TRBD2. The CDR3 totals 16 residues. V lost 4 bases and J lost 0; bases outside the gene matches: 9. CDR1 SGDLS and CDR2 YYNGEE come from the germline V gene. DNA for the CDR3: TGTGCCAGCAGCCCCGGGGGGGATATTAGCTCCTACGAGCAGTACTTC. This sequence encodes CASSPGGDISSYEQYF.

CDR3 DNA sequence: TGTGCCAGCAGTCAGGGACAGCGTAACTATGGCTACACCTTC. The encoded protein is CASSQGQRNYGYTF. The V gene is TRBV6-5, the J gene TRBJ1-2, with 7 bases aligning to TRBD1. Germline CDR1 reads MNHEY; CDR2 reads SVGAGI. This CDR3 has 14 residues. Germline trimming cut 5 bases from V and 1 base from J; bases unmatched to any gene: 4.

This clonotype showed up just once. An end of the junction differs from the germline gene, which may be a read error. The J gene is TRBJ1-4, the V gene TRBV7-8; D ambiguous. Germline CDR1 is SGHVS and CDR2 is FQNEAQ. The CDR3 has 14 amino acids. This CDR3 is CASSRFVRGEKLFF. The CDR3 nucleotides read TGCGCCAGCAGCCGATTCGTGCGCGGTGAAAAACTGTTTTTT.

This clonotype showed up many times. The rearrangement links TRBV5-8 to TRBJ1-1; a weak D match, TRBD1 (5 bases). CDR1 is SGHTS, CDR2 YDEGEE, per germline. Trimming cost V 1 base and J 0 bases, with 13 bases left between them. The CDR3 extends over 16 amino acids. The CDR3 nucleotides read TGTGCCAGCAGCTTGTTTGAGGGGCCATTGAACACTGAAGCTTTCTTT. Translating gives CASSLFEGPLNTEAFF. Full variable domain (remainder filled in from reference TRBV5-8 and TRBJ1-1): EAGVTQSPTHLIKTRGQQATLRCSPISGHTSVYWYQQALGLGLQFLLWYDEGEERNRGNFPPRFSGRQFPNYSSELNVNALELEDSALYLCASSLFEGPLNTEAFFGQGTRLTVV.

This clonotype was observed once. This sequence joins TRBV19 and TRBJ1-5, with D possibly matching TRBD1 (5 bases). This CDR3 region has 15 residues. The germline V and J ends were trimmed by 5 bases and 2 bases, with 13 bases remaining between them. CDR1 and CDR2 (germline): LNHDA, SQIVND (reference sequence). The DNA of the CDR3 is TGTGCCAGTAGTGGGACCACAGAGCGCAATCAGCCCCAGCATTTT. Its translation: CASSGTTERNQPQHF.

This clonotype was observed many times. CDR3 amino acids: CASSPRAANEQYF. For the CDR3, the DNA is TGTGCCAGCTCACCCCGGGCGGCTAACGAGCAGTACTTC. This chain links TRBV18 with TRBJ2-7; the D is unclear. The CDR3 covers 13 residues. Trimming removed 3 bases from V and 5 bases from J, with 11 bases in between. CDR1 and CDR2 from the germline V gene are KGHSH and LQKENI.

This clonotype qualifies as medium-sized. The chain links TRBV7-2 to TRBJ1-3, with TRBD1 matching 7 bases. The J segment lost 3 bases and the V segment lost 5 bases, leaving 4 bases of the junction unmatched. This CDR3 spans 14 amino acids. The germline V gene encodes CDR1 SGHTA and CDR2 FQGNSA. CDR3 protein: CASSRGQVGNTIYF. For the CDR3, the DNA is TGTGCCAGCAGCCGCGGACAGGTTGGAAACACCATATATTTT.

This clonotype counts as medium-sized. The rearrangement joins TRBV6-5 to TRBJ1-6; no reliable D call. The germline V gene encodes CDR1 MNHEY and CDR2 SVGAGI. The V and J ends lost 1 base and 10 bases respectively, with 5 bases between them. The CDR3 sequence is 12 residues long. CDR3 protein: CASSYYGSPLHF. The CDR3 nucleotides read TGTGCCAGCAGTTACTATGGATCACCCCTCCACTTT.